Here is one T cell receptor beta chain with its context. What this receptor recognizes is not known. No much larger clone is present one base from it, and per-base qualities are unavailable. The library came from the immunoSEQ multiplex PCR assay. For most patients, genomic DNA was isolated with the Qiagen DNeasy Blood and Tissue Kit and sent frozen to Adaptive Biotechnologies for TCR sequencing. For most patients, genomic DNA was subjected to high-throughput TCR-beta CDR3 sequencing by Adaptive Biotechnologies. In the authors' own workflow: TCR sequencing data for roughly 18 patients were retrieved from Adaptive's ImmunoSEQ software; a few other patients were processed with MiXCR and VDJtools. To correct CD4 versus CD8 sorting errors, sequences present in both subsets at a frequency ratio below 5:1 were removed. CDR3 nucleotide sequences shared between donor and recipient were removed because their origin could not be assigned. To count as alloreactive, a clone needed at least 2-fold expansion over unstimulated cells and a minimum CFSE-low frequency of 0.002% (template counts) or 0.001% (read counts). Clones detected in sequenced pre-transplant spleen, lymph node, or MLR CFSE-low populations of the donor or recipient were defined as mappable. Cumulative frequency of alloreactive clones was calculated as a percentage of all sequences weighted by copy number. As stored in TCRdb, this immuneACCESS dataset retains in-frame rearrangements with V and J assigned. A fraction of the clones does not appear; measured against another copy, unresolved V genes explain less than half of the discrepancy, and the remainder lacks a known reason. The V and J calls and clone size are taken from that table; D and trimming were inferred from the DNA. The sample data list roughly 93,000 clones, and less than 95% of these were observed just once. The ten biggest clones cover about 0.44% of the sample.

The time point label for this specimen denotes: cells obtained before transplantation from donor or recipient. CD3+CD4+ and CD3+CD8+ populations were FACS-sorted from unstimulated pre-transplant donor and recipient cells taken from spleen or lymph nodes. This entry belongs to a study of graft-versus-host responses after intestinal transplantation listed by TCRdb under 2021. Background on the whole study: Multivisceral, liver-intestinal, or isolated intestinal transplants were received by the recipients. All recipients received anti-thymocyte globulin induction followed by maintenance tacrolimus and steroids for around 3 years. Graft-versus-host and host-versus-graft alloreactive T cell clones were tracked in the graft, circulation and bone marrow after intestinal transplantation using bulk TCR-beta CDR3 sequencing. Alloreactive clones were identified by sequencing pre-transplant mixed lymphocyte reaction products and comparing them with unstimulated pre-transplant donor and recipient T cells. Of the 20 to 25 intestinal transplant recipients enrolled in the cohort, one of whom was a retransplant, 3 patients without pretransplant specimens were excluded. A peak of at least 4% donor T cells among recipient peripheral blood mononuclear cells was the definition used for donor T cell macrochimerism. Rather than being sequenced by the commercial service, samples from three later patients were sequenced in-house on an Illumina MiSeq and processed with MiXCR.

The full study reports these points: Patients with donor T cell macrochimerism had high GvH to HvG T cell clonal ratios in their allografts. The relatively low number and heterogeneity of intestinal transplant patients limited the conclusions. Early after transplant, peak levels of circulating GvH clones were found to be associated with declines in HvG clones. GvH clones were found in recipient bone marrow, and some of the GvH clones appeared earlier in ileal mucosa or blood, which is consistent with an intestinal mucosal origin.

Taken from cysteine to phenylalanine, the CDR3 has 17 residues. Kept here is only the CDR3 DNA, which spans 51 bases and is read in frame from base 1. CDR1 is given as SGDLS and CDR2 as YYNGEE, both from the germline V gene. Trimming removed 0 bases from V and 5 bases from J; the gene matches leave 9 bases unexplained. This receptor was obtained from a human donor who was the organ donor for an intestinal transplant. The chain employs TRBV9 and TRBJ2-3, with 10 junctional bases fitting TRBD2. Sequenced material: unstimulated CD8+ T cells sorted from spleen or lymph node cells, taken before transplant. DNA sequence: TGTGCCAGCAGCGTAGGAAGCGGGGGGGTTTGGTTAGATACGCAGTATTTT. The translation is CASSVGSGGVWLDTQYF. With the rest looked up from the reference TRBV9 and TRBJ2-3 genes rather than sequenced, the full variable domain is DSGVTQTPKHLITATGQRVTLRCSPRSGDLSVYWYQQSLDQGLQFLIQYYNGEERAKGNILERFSAQQFPDLHSELNLSSLELGDSALYFCASSVGSGGVWLDTQYFGPGTRLTVL.